The rows below give T cell receptor beta chains drawn from one sample of a study of blood T cell repertoires in COVID-19. TCRdb keeps only in-frame clones here, not all; method: immunoSEQ multiplex PCR. This sample has over 150,000 clones, with less than 80% found just once. The specimen sequenced was PBMCs or T cells enriched from blood (not recorded which). All receptors derive from an older woman in a cohort exposed to, infected with or recovered from COVID-19 (not recorded which). CDR3s include the opening cysteine and the closing phenylalanine or tryptophan. D genes are given only for firm matches. Size tells how often a clone was seen (once, few, many) or the class of an expanded clone, and some rows leave it out.

d_gene | j_gene | abundance | v_gene | CDR3nt | CDR3aa
NA | TRBJ2-2 | NA | TRBV11-2 | TGTGCCAGCAGCTTACGCGTTTTTCGGGAGGGGGAGCTGTTTTTT | CASSLRVFREGELFF
NA | TRBJ1-2 | NA | TRBV28 | TGTGCCAGCAGTTTACAGGGTTATGGCTACACCTTC | CASSLQGYGYTF
NA | TRBJ2-1 | once | TRBV19 | TGTGCCAGTAGTAAACTTACAGGGTCCCTCGGAGATGAGCAGTTCTTC | CASSKLTGSLGDEQFF
TRBD1 | TRBJ1-4 | NA | TRBV9 | TGTGCCAGCAGCGTAGGAGGGGGCGCAACTAATGAAAAACTGTTTTTT | CASSVGGGATNEKLFF
NA | TRBJ2-2 | NA | TRBV9 | TGTGCCAGCAGCGTAGACCCGGCAGGCCTCACCAGGGAGCTGTTTTTT | CASSVDPAGLTRELFF
TRBD1 | TRBJ2-1 | NA | TRBV28 | TGTGCCAGCAGTTTAATGGGACAGGGGATTCATGAGCAGTTCTTC | CASSLMGQGIHEQFF
NA | TRBJ2-1 | NA | TRBV19 | TGTGCCAGTTCGGGGGGCGGGAGTGGGAGCTCCTACAATGAGCAGTTCTTC | CASSGGGSGSSYNEQFF
NA | TRBJ2-5 | NA | TRBV28 | TGTGCCAGCAGAGGCGGAGAAGAGACCCAGTACTTC | CASRGGEETQYF
TRBD1 | TRBJ2-7 | NA | TRBV7-9 | TGTGCCAGCAGCGCCCGGACAGGGGACTACGAGCAGTACTTC | CASSARTGDYEQYF
NA | TRBJ1-6 | NA | TRBV5-6 | TGTGCCAGCAGCTTTTCAGGGGACTCCTATAATTCACCCCTCCACTTT | CASSFSGDSYNSPLHF
NA | TRBJ2-2 | NA | TRBV7-9 | TGTGCCAGCAACATCGGAGGGTACACCGGGGAGCTGTTTTTT | CASNIGGYTGELFF
NA | TRBJ2-3 | NA | TRBV7-6 | TGTGCCAGCAGCTTGGCTGGAGACACAGATACGCAGTATTTT | CASSLAGDTDTQYF
NA | TRBJ2-1 | NA | TRBV9 | TGTGCCAGCAGCGTCCAGGGTTTGGATGAGCAGTTCTTC | CASSVQGLDEQFF
TRBD2 | TRBJ2-3 | NA | TRBV7-3 | TGTGCCAGCAGCATGGTAGCGGGAGATACGCAGTATTTT | CASSMVAGDTQYF
NA | TRBJ1-5 | NA | TRBV19 | TGTGCCAGTAGCCGGACAGTTTATAGCAATCAGCCCCAGCATTTT | CASSRTVYSNQPQHF
TRBD1 | TRBJ2-1 | NA | TRBV27 | TGTGCCAGCAGAGAGACAGGGTACTACAATGAGCAGTTCTTC | CASRETGYYNEQFF
NA | TRBJ2-2 | once | TRBV7-8 | TGTGCCAGCAGCTTAGGAGGAGCAGCGAACACCGGGGAGCTGTTTTTT | CASSLGGAANTGELFF
NA | TRBJ2-6 | NA | TRBV30 | TGTGCCTCGGAAGATGGACAGGGAGGGTTGGGGGCCAACGTCCTGACTTTC | CASEDGQGGLGANVLTF
NA | TRBJ1-4 | NA | TRBV28 | TGTGCCAGCATCCCGGGAGGGTCAACTAATGAAAAACTGTTTTTT | CASIPGGSTNEKLFF
NA | TRBJ2-3 | few | TRBV5-5 | TGTGCCAGCAGCTTCTCTTATACGCAGTATTTT | CASSFSYTQYF
TRBD1 | TRBJ2-7 | once | TRBV2 | TGTGCCAGCTCCCGGGACAGAGGCTCCTACGAGCAGTACTTC | CASSRDRGSYEQYF
NA | TRBJ1-4 | once | TRBV5-1 | TGCGCCAGCAGCGTCTCAGGGGCGACTAATGAAAAACTGTTTTTT | CASSVSGATNEKLFF